Shown below are 5 T cell receptor beta chains from a single sample sequenced in a study of T cell responses to AZD1222 COVID-19 vaccine. TCRdb's copy holds only in-frame clones and misses some; the assay was immunoSEQ multiplex PCR. Of about 39,000 clones in the sample, around 90% were seen once. The source was peripheral blood, collected 28 days after the second dose of the MenACWY control vaccine. The receptors here all came from an adult who received the MenACWY meningococcal vaccine as a control.

There are a few counts of this clone. This chain joins TRBV5-1 and TRBJ2-1, with 14 bases aligning to TRBD2. V lost 2 bases and J lost 4; bases outside the gene matches: 5. Per the germline V gene, CDR1 is SGHRS and CDR2 is YFSETQ. This CDR3 contains 17 residues. The CDR3 DNA is TGCGCCAGCAGCTTCCAGGGACTAGCGGGAGTATACAATGAGCAGTTCTTC. It codes for CASSFQGLAGVYNEQFF.

The rearrangement uses TRBV5-5 and TRBJ2-7, with D perhaps being TRBD1 or TRBD2 (5 bases each). Trimming took 7 bases from V and 2 from J, leaving 10 bases between them. CDR1 and CDR2 (germline): SGHKS, YYEKEE (reference sequence). The CDR3 consists of 12 residues. CDR3 amino acids: CASGGVTYEQYF. The CDR3 region has the DNA TGTGCCAGCGGGGGAGTCACCTACGAGCAGTACTTC. The full variable domain, its missing parts supplied by reference TRBV5-5 and TRBJ2-7, is DAGVTQSPTHLIKTRGQQVTLRCSPISGHKSVSWYQQVLGQGPQFIFQYYEKEERGRGNFPDRFSARQFPNYSSELNVNALLLGDSALYLCASGGVTYEQYFGPGTRLTVT.

The genes are TRBV5-5 and TRBJ1-5; the D gene is possibly TRBD1 (6 bases). The CDR3 is 13 amino acids. Trimming pared 4 bases from V and 5 bases from J, leaving 10 bases between. CDR1 is SGHKS, CDR2 YYEKEE, per germline (reference sequence). The CDR3 DNA reads as TGTGCCAGCAGCCGCCAGGGGTATCAGCCCCAGCATTTT. It encodes CASSRQGYQPQHF.

The chain uses TRBV4-1 and TRBJ2-5; D is undetermined. The V gene's germline CDR1 is MGHRA and CDR2 YSYEKL. Trimming left V 0 bases short and J 2 bases short, with 1 base between. The CDR3 has 12 amino acids. CDR3 sequence: CASSQDQETQYF. DNA of the CDR3: TGCGCCAGCAGCCAAGATCAAGAGACCCAGTACTTC.

This rearrangement joins TRBV19 to TRBJ2-1; 8 bases are a match to TRBD2. CDR1 and CDR2 from the germline V gene are LNHDA and SQIVND (reference sequence). The CDR3 contains 16 residues. The V gene end was trimmed by 7 bases and the J gene end by 4 bases; junction bases not matched to a gene: 12. The CDR3 sequence: CASTLAGPKAYNEQFF. The CDR3 nucleotides read TGTGCCAGTACCTTAGCGGGGCCCAAGGCTTACAATGAGCAGTTCTTC. The entire variable domain, with the rest obtained from reference TRBV19 and TRBJ2-1, is as follows: DGGITQSPKYLFRKEGQNVTLSCEQNLNHDAMYWYRQDPGQGLRLIYYSQIVNDFQKGDIAEGYSVSREKKESFPLTVTSAQKNPTAFYLCASTLAGPKAYNEQFFGPGTRLTVL.